Below are 7 T cell receptor beta chains sequenced from a single sample in a study of blood T cell repertoires in COVID-19. TCRdb's copy holds only in-frame clones and misses some; the assay was immunoSEQ multiplex PCR. The sample comprises about 300,000 clones, roughly 89% of which are singletons, and about 4.5% rests with the top ten. The material sequenced was PBMCs or T cells enriched from blood (not recorded which). The receptors were gathered from a young woman with acute COVID-19.

The V gene is TRBV29-1, the J gene TRBJ2-1; TRBD2 is a possible D gene (6 bases). This CDR3 has 14 amino acids. The germline V gene has CDR1 SQVTM and CDR2 ANQGSEA. Trimming took 4 bases from V and 0 from J, leaving 10 bases between them. The CDR3 region is CSVAVGSSYNEQFF. CDR3 bases: TGCAGCGTTGCGGTCGGGAGCTCCTACAATGAGCAGTTCTTC.

The genes are TRBV18 and TRBJ2-5; TRBD1 aligns across 9 bases. The CDR3 sequence is 16 residues long. CDR1 and CDR2 (germline): KGHSH, LQKENI. The J segment lost 4 bases and the V segment lost 0 bases, leaving 6 bases of the junction unmatched. CDR3 region: CASSPPNRGRGETQYF. The DNA for the CDR3 is TGTGCCAGCTCACCACCGAACAGGGGGCGAGGAGAGACCCAGTACTTC.

The rearrangement uses TRBV5-1 and TRBJ2-1; weak D call: TRBD1 (5 bases). Deletions cut 4 bases from V and 6 bases from J, with 11 bases between. The CDR3 extends over 13 amino acids. Germline CDR1 and CDR2: SGHRS and YFSETQ. The CDR3 spells CASSPQGTNEQFF. DNA for the CDR3: TGCGCCAGCAGCCCGCAGGGTACCAATGAGCAGTTCTTC.

The CDR3, as DNA: TGTGCCAGCTCTTCCACGCACGCCTCAACGGGGCAAGAGACCCAGTACTTC. It is translated as CASSSTHASTGQETQYF. This sequence joins TRBV18 and TRBJ2-5; D perhaps matches TRBD2 (5 bases). Trimming took off 6 bases at V and 2 bases at J, with 22 bases between the two ends. CDR1 and CDR2 from the germline V gene are KGHSH and LQKENI. The CDR3 runs 17 residues.

This chain connects TRBV20-1 to TRBJ2-1; 8 bases are shared with TRBD2. CDR1 and CDR2 (germline): DFQATT, SNEGSKA (reference sequence). After removal of 6 bases from V and 0 bases from J, the junction contained 16 bases not matched to a gene. The CDR3 has 18 amino acids. Here the CDR3 reads CSASSSLAGSSSYNEQFF. The DNA of the CDR3 is TGCAGTGCCAGTTCGAGTCTAGCGGGCTCGAGCTCCTACAATGAGCAGTTCTTC.

This chain links TRBV2 with TRBJ1-1; D is uncertain. Germline values: CDR1 SNHLY, CDR2 FYNNEI. The CDR3 loop spans 15 amino acids. Trimming removed 8 bases from V and 6 bases from J, with 22 bases in between. The chain's CDR3 is CASDPVENWTPEAFF. In nucleotides, the CDR3 is TGTGCCAGCGATCCGGTTGAGAATTGGACTCCTGAAGCTTTCTTT.

The V and J genes are TRBV28 and TRBJ2-3, with D perhaps TRBD2 (5 bases). The germline V and J ends were trimmed by 6 bases and 6 bases, with 19 bases remaining between them. The CDR3 contains 15 residues. Germline-derived CDR1 and CDR2 are MDHEN and SYDVKM. The DNA for the CDR3 is TGTGCCAGCAGCGGGGAGCGCACGAATTTCGATACGCAGTATTTT. Encoded protein: CASSGERTNFDTQYF.